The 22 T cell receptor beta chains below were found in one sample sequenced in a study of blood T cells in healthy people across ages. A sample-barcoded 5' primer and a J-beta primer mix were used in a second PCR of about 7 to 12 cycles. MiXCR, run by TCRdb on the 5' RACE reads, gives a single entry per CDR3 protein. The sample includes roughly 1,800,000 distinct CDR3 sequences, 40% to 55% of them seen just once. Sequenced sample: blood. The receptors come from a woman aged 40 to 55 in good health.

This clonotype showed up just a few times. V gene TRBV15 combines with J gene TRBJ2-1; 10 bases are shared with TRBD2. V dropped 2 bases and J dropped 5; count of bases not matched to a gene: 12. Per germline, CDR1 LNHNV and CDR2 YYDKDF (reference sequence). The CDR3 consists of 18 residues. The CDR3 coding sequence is TGTGCCACCAGCAGATTTGGGCAAGCGGGGGGGCTCGACAATGAGCAGTTCTTC. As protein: CATSRFGQAGGLDNEQFF.

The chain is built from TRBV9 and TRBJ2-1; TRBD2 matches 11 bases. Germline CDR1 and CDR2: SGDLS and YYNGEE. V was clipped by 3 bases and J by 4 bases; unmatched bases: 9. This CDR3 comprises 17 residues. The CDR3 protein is CASSASGLAGGYNEQFF. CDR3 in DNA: TGTGCCAGCAGCGCCTCAGGGTTAGCGGGGGGGTACAATGAGCAGTTCTTC.

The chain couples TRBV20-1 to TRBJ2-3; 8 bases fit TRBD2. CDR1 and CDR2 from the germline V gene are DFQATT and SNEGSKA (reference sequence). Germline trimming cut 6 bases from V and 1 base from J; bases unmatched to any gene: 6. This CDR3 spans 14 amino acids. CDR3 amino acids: CSARTSYGTDTQYF. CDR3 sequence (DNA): TGCAGTGCAAGGACTAGCTACGGCACAGATACGCAGTATTTT.

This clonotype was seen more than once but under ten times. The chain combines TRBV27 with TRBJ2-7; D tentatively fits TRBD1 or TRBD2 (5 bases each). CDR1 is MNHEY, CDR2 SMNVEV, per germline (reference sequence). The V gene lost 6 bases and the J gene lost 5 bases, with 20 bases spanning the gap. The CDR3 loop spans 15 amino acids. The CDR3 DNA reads TGTGCCAGCAGCTCTTTGGGGGTCGATAGAAACGAGCAGTACTTC. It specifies CASSSLGVDRNEQYF.

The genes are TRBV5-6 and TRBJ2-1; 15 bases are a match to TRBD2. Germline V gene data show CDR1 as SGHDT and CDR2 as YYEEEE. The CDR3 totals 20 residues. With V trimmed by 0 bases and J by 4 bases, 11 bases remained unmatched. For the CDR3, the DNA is TGTGCCAGCAGCTTGGGAGGTGGACTAGCGGGGGGGCCGGGTTACAATGAGCAGTTCTTC. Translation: CASSLGGGLAGGPGYNEQFF.

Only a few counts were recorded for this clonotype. The CDR3 is CASSLAGAGGPNEQFF. For the CDR3, the DNA is TGCGCCAGCAGCTTGGCTGGAGCGGGGGGGCCAAATGAGCAGTTCTTC. The V call is TRBV5-1, the J call TRBJ2-1, with 10 bases matching TRBD2. V was clipped by 0 bases and J by 7 bases; unmatched bases: 7. The length of the CDR3 is 16 residues. The germline V gene has CDR1 SGHRS and CDR2 YFSETQ.

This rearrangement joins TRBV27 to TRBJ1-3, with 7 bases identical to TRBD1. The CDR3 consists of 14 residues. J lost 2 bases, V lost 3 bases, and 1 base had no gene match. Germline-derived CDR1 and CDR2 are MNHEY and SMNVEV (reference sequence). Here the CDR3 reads CASSFRGAGNTIYF. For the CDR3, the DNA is TGTGCCAGCAGTTTCAGGGGGGCTGGAAACACCATATATTTT.

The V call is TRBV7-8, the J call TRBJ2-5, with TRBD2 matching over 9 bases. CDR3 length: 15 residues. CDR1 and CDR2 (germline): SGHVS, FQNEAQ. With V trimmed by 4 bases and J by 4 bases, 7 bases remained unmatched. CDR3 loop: CASSSLTSGPETQYF. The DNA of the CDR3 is TGTGCCAGCAGCTCGCTAACTAGCGGGCCAGAGACCCAGTACTTC.

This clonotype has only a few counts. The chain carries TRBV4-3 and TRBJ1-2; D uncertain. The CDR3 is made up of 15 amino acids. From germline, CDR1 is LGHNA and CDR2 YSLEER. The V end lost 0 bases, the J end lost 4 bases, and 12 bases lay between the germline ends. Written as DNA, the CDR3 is TGCGCCAGCAGCCAAGATTTCCAGCAGGCCTATGGCTACACCTTC. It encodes CASSQDFQQAYGYTF.

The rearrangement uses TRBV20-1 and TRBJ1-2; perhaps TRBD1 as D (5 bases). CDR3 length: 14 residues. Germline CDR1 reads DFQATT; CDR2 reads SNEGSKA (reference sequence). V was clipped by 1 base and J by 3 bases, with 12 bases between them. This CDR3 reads CSARVAGSDYGYTF. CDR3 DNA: TGCAGTGCTAGAGTGGCAGGGAGTGACTATGGCTACACCTTC.

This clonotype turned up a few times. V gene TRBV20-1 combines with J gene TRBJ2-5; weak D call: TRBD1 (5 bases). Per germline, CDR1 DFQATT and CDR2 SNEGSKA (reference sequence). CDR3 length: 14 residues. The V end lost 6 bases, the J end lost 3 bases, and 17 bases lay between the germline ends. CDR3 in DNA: TGCAGTGCCAAGCTCCCTAAGGGGAAAGAGACCCAGTACTTC. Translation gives CSAKLPKGKETQYF.

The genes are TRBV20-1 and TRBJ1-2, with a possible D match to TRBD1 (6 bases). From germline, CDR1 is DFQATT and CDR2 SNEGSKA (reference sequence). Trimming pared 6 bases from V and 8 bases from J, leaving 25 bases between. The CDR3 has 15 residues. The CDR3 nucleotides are TGCAGTGCCAGTGGGTCCGGCAGGGGTCAAGGCGGCTACACCTTC. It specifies CSASGSGRGQGGYTF.

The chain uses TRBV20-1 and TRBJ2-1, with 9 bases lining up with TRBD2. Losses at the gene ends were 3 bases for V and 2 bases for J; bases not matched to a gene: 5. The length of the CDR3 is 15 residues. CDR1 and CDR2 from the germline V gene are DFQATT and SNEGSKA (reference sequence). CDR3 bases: TGCAGTGCTAGTAGACTAGCGGTTGCCTACAATGAGCAGTTCTTC. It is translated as CSASRLAVAYNEQFF.

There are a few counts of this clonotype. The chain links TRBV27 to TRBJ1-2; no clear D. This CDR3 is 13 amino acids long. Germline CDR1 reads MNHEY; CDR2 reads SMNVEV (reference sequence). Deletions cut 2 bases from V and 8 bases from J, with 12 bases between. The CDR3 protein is CASSLHQLGGYTF. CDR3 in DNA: TGTGCCAGCAGTTTACACCAGCTAGGCGGCTACACCTTC.

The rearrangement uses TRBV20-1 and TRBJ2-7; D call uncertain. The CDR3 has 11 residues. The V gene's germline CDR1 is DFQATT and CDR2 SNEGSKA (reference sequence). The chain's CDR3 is CSCPNRNEQYF. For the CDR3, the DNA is TGCAGCTGCCCAAACCGGAACGAGCAGTACTTC.

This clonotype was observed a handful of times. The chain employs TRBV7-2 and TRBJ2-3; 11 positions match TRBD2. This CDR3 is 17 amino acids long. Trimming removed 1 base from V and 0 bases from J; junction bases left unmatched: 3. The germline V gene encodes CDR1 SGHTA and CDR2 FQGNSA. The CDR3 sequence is CASSLELAGASTDTQYF. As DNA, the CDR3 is TGTGCCAGCAGCTTAGAACTAGCGGGGGCTAGCACAGATACGCAGTATTTT.

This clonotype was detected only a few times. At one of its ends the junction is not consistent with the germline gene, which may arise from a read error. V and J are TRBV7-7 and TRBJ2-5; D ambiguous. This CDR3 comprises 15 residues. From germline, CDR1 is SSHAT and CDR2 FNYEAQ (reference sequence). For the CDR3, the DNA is TGTGCTAGCAGCTTATACCTCGATGCCCAAGAGACCCAGTACTTC. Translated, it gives CASSLYLDAQETQYF.

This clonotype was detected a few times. CDR3 sequence (DNA): TGTGCCAGCAGTGAAGAGGTTAGGGGGTTTCAGACCCAGTACTTC. Translated: CASSEEVRGFQTQYF. V is TRBV2 and J is TRBJ2-5; a possible D gene is TRBD1 (6 bases). CDR1 and CDR2 (germline): SNHLY, FYNNEI. This CDR3 comprises 15 residues. The V gene lost 1 base and the J gene lost 6 bases, with 15 bases spanning the gap.

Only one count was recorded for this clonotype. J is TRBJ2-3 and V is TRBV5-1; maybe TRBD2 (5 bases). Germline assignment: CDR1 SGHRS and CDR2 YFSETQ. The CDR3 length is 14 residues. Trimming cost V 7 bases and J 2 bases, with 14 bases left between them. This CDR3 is CASGGPTSTDTQYF. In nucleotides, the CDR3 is TGCGCCAGCGGAGGACCAACTTCCACAGATACGCAGTATTTT.

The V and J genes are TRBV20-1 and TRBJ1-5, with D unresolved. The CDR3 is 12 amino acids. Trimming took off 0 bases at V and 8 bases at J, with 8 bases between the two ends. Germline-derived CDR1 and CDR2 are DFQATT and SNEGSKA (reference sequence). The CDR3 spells CSARDEGEPQHF. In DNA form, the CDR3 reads TGCAGTGCTAGAGATGAGGGTGAGCCCCAGCATTTT.

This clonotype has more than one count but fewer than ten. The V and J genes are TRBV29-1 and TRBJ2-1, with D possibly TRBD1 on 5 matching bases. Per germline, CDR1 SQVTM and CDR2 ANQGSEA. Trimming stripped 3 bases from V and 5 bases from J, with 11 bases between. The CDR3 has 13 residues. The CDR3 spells CSVDVQGNNEQFF. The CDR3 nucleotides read TGCAGCGTTGACGTCCAGGGAAACAATGAGCAGTTCTTC.

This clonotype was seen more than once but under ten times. CDR3 sequence: CASSLGTARLFSYEQYF. The CDR3 nucleotides read TGTGCCAGCAGCTTGGGGACAGCCCGACTCTTCTCCTACGAGCAGTACTTC. The V gene is TRBV7-8, the J gene TRBJ2-7; TRBD1 matches at 7 bases. Germline CDR1 is SGHVS and CDR2 is FQNEAQ. CDR3 length equals 17 residues. Losses at the gene ends were 3 bases for V and 0 bases for J; bases not matched to a gene: 11.